Listed below are T cell receptor beta chains from one sample, sequenced in a study of neoadjuvant anti-PD-1 for oral cavity cancer. Method: immunoSEQ multiplex PCR; TCRdb's copy keeps in-frame clones and lacks some. The profile covers tens of thousands of clones, with more than 70% appearing a single time and more than 3% taken by the ten largest. The sample consisted of PBMCs, taken before nivolumab (anti-PD-1) treatment. These receptors were collected from a person aged 35 to 85 with oral cavity squamous cell carcinoma. Each CDR3 is given with its conserved first and last residue. The D gene is left open where the match is weak. Only some rows state a clone size, as once, few, many or a class for expanded clones.

TRBJ2-2 TRBV5-1 TRBD2 - TGCGCCAGCAGCTTACCTAGCGGAACCACCGGGGAGCTGTTTTTT CASSLPSGTTGELFF
TRBJ1-2 TRBV6-1 - - TGTGCCAGCAGGGACTTTACAGGGATAGAATACGGCTACACCTTC CASRDFTGIEYGYTF
TRBJ1-1 TRBV11-2 - few TGTGCCAGCAGCCCGCACTCGATGAACACTGAAGCTTTCTTT CASSPHSMNTEAFF
TRBJ2-1 TRBV5-4 - - TGTGCCAGCAGTCAGCTCACTGAGGGGAATGAGCAGTTCTTC CASSQLTEGNEQFF
TRBJ1-5 TRBV4-2 - once TGTGCCAGCAGCCAAGACGGTCAGGGGTACAATCAGCCCCAGCATTTT CASSQDGQGYNQPQHF
TRBJ2-7 TRBV7-9 - - TGTGCCAGCAGCTCGAACTACGAGCAGTACTTC CASSSNYEQYF
TRBJ2-4 TRBV5-6 - - TGTGCCAGCAGCTTGAGGCTCTGGGCCAAAAACATTCAGTACTTC CASSLRLWAKNIQYF
TRBJ2-7 TRBV27 - - TGTGCCAGCAGTTTAAGTCTAAATCTAGACAACGAGCAGTACTTC CASSLSLNLDNEQYF
TRBJ2-3 TRBV6-5 TRBD1 - TGTGCCAGCAGGGGACAGGGCACAGATACGCAGTATTTT CASRGQGTDTQYF
TRBJ2-4 TRBV30 TRBD1 - TGTGCCTGGAGATTAACAACCTACCACCGGGGGGACAGGGGTGACATTCAGTACTTC CAWRLTTYHRGDRGDIQYF
TRBJ1-1 TRBV28 - - TGTGCCAGCAGGCTACAGGGAGGGGTTTCTGAAGCTTTCTTT CASRLQGGVSEAFF
TRBJ2-2 TRBV2 - - TGTGCCAGCAGTGCGATCAACACCGGGGAGCTGTTTTTT CASSAINTGELFF
TRBJ2-3 TRBV7-3 - - TGTGCCAGCAGCTCTATGGGGGATACGCAGTATTTT CASSSMGDTQYF
TRBJ1-6 TRBV7-9 - few TGTGCCAGCAGCACCCAGGGTTCACCCCTCCACTTT CASSTQGSPLHF
TRBJ2-7 TRBV27 - - TGTGCCAGCAATTCCTTTTGGAGCCCCCACTACGAGCAGTACTTC CASNSFWSPHYEQYF
TRBJ2-7 TRBV6-6 - - TGTGCCAGCAGTAGCTGGGGGTCTCCCTACGAGCAGTACTTC CASSSWGSPYEQYF
TRBJ1-4 TRBV5-1 - few TGCGCCAGCAGCCAGTTCTTTTCGAGAGGGGGGGAAAAACTGTTTTTT CASSQFFSRGGEKLFF
TRBJ2-5 TRBV29-1 TRBD1 - TGCAGCGTCCGGACAGGGGGCAGGGAGACCCAGTACTTC CSVRTGGRETQYF
TRBJ1-2 TRBV18 - - TGTGCCAGCTCACCCGGCTCGGGTTTGAGCTATGGCTACACCTTC CASSPGSGLSYGYTF
TRBJ2-7 TRBV5-1 - - TGCGCCAGCAGCTTCCGGGACACCTCATCTCTCTACGAGCAGTACTTC CASSFRDTSSLYEQYF
TRBJ2-2 TRBV9 - once TGTGCCAGCAGCCCGCCGTTGGGTTATAAATCCAATTCGAACACCGGGGAGCTGTTTTTT CASSPPLGYKSNSNTGELFF
TRBJ2-7 TRBV7-8 - - TGTGCCAGCAGCTTCTGGACCTACGAGCAGTACTTC CASSFWTYEQYF
TRBJ1-2 TRBV2 TRBD1 - TGTGCCAGCAGTCCAAAACAGGGGACCAGCGGCTACACCTTC CASSPKQGTSGYTF
TRBJ2-5 TRBV11-3 - - TGTGCCAGCAGCTTAGATCTAGGAGAGACCCAGTACTTC CASSLDLGETQYF
TRBJ1-3 TRBV4-1 - - TGCGCCAGCAGCCATCTGGGGGGATACTCTGGAAACACCATATATTTT CASSHLGGYSGNTIYF
TRBJ2-5 TRBV6-5 - - TGTGCCAGCAGTTATGGGCCTACCCAAGAGACCCAGTACTTC CASSYGPTQETQYF
TRBJ2-7 TRBV7-9 TRBD1 few TGTGCCAGCAGCTTACGTTGGGGACAGGAGAGCGAGCAGTACTTC CASSLRWGQESEQYF
TRBJ2-3 TRBV5-1 - - TGCGCCAGCAGCCTGGCGGCGGCGCTCATCCAGGATACGCAGTATTTT CASSLAAALIQDTQYF
TRBJ1-1 TRBV2 - once TGTGCCAGCGCTCAGGACATCAACACTGAAGCTTTCTTT CASAQDINTEAFF
TRBJ2-7 TRBV28 TRBD2 - TGTGCCAGCAGCCCGACCTCGACTAGCGGGAGTTCATACGAGCAGTACTTC CASSPTSTSGSSYEQYF
TRBJ1-3 TRBV2 - - TGTGCCAGCAGTGGACAGGAAGGGAACTCTGGAAACACCATATATTTT CASSGQEGNSGNTIYF
TRBJ2-7 TRBV28 - - TGTGCATCGCAATCTAGCTCCTACGAGCAGTACTTC CASQSSSYEQYF
TRBJ2-7 TRBV18 - - TGTGCCAGCTCCCCCCGAAGAACCTACGAGCAGTACTTC CASSPRRTYEQYF
TRBJ2-3 TRBV7-3 - - TGTGCCAGCAGCTTACTAGGGACAGATACGCAGTATTTT CASSLLGTDTQYF
TRBJ1-5 TRBV7-5 - - TGTGCCAGAAGCTTGGGGGACACTGAGTTTTATAGCAATCAGCCCCAGCATTTT CARSLGDTEFYSNQPQHF
TRBJ2-5 TRBV5-4 TRBD1 - TGTGCCAGCAGCTTAGACCGGGACAGACAAGAGACCCAGTACTTC CASSLDRDRQETQYF
TRBJ1-5 TRBV30 - - TGTGCCTGGAGTGTCAGGAGCAATCAGCCCCAGCATTTT CAWSVRSNQPQHF
TRBJ2-1 TRBV5-1 - - TGCGCCAGCAGCTTGGAAGTCGGGAACTACAATGAGCAGTTCTTC CASSLEVGNYNEQFF
TRBJ1-1 TRBV29-1 - - - CSVFVPAPYTEAFF
TRBJ2-1 TRBV30 - - TGTGCCTGGAGTTCCGGGACTGTGTCCTACAATGAGCAGTTCTTC CAWSSGTVSYNEQFF
TRBJ1-2 TRBV12-5 - - TGTGCTAGTGGTTTGGAAAGCTATGGCTACACCTTC CASGLESYGYTF
TRBJ2-7 TRBV15 - once TGTGCCACCAGCAGAGTGAGAAAGTGGGCCTACGAGCAGTACTTC CATSRVRKWAYEQYF
TRBJ2-3 TRBV7-6 - once TGTGCCAGCAGCTCCGGACACACAGATACGCAGTATTTT CASSSGHTDTQYF
TRBJ2-7 TRBV6-5 - - TGTGCCAGCAGTTACTCAGCTGAGCAGTACTTC CASSYSAEQYF
TRBJ2-5 TRBV5-1 - once TGCGCCAGCAGCTTTCGCGCCGCTGAGACCCAGTACTTC CASSFRAAETQYF
TRBJ1-2 TRBV14 - once TGTGCCAGCAGTGATGGCTGGGGGGCGAATGGCTACACCTTC CASSDGWGANGYTF
TRBJ2-5 TRBV6-6 - - TGTGCCAGCAGTTTTGAGGGGGAGACCCAGTACTTC CASSFEGETQYF
TRBJ1-6 TRBV5-1 TRBD1 - TGCGCCAGCAGCACCGGACAGGGGGATAATTCACCCCTCCACTTT CASSTGQGDNSPLHF
TRBJ2-6 TRBV6-1 - few TGTGCCAGCAGTGGGACCAGCTCTGGGGCCAACGTCCTGACTTTC CASSGTSSGANVLTF
TRBJ2-1 TRBV19 TRBD1 - TGTGCCAGTGGGACAGGGGGAAGTAGTGGGCAGTTCTTC CASGTGGSSGQFF
TRBJ2-4 TRBV4-1 - - TGCGCCAGCAGCCAAGATAGGGTAGCGGTAGCCAAAAACATTCAGTACTTC CASSQDRVAVAKNIQYF
TRBJ2-7 TRBV28 TRBD2 - TGTGCCAGCAGTTTCCCCGCTAGGGACTGGGGACTAGCGGGAGGGATCCCCTACGAGCAGTACTTC CASSFPARDWGLAGGIPYEQYF
TRBJ1-1 TRBV6-1 TRBD1 - TGTGCCAGCAGTGAACTGAGGGGGCTCGCTGAAGCTTTCTTT CASSELRGLAEAFF
TRBJ1-1 TRBV6-5 - once TGTGCCAGCAGTTTAGGGGTTGGGAACACTGAAGCTTTCTTT CASSLGVGNTEAFF
TRBJ2-1 TRBV5-6 TRBD2 few TGTGCCAGCAGCTTGGTCCAAGCGGGGGAAGCGTACAATGAGCAGTTCTTC CASSLVQAGEAYNEQFF
TRBJ1-1 TRBV5-6 - - TGTGCCAGCAGCTTGGGAAGTTGGGGGTCACCGAACACTGAAGCTTTCTTT CASSLGSWGSPNTEAFF